The TCR beta chain described here comes from a study of early T cells in non-severe SARS-CoV-2 infection. Attachment of unique molecular identifiers was made to individual cDNA molecules. Each CDR3 protein is one row after TCRdb ran MiXCR on the 5' RACE reads. This sample yields about 80,000 distinct CDR3 sequences, of which approximately 5% are seen a single time; approximately 7.4% belongs to the top ten. The CDR3 extends over 15 amino acids. V was shortened by 4 bases and J by 6 bases, with 17 bases between the two germline ends. This clonotype was detected a few times. The receptor was isolated from an adult who was a healthcare worker with PCR-confirmed SARS-CoV-2 infection or an uninfected control (not recorded which). The rearrangement links TRBV12-3 or TRBV12-4 to TRBJ2-3, with unresolved D. The sequences come from whole blood, collected at baseline. CDR3: CASSWVEAAADTQYF. In DNA form, the CDR3 reads TGTGCCAGCAGTTGGGTGGAAGCCGCCGCCGATACGCAGTATTTT.